Sequencing of this T cell receptor (beta chain) was carried out in a study of tumour-infiltrating T cells in Burkitt lymphoma. Study-level background: Overall and progression-free survival were predicted by productive clonality.

Judged by abundance, this clone is medium-sized (0.01 to 0.1%). Generated by immunoSEQ multiplex PCR, the TCRdb table keeps only in-frame clones and is missing some. The sample lists 13,000 to 15,000 clones, roughly 75% occurring once. Input material: tumor tissue. The TCR was taken from a human donor with diffuse large B-cell lymphoma.

The CDR3 DNA reads as TGTGCCAGCTCACCAAGATTCGGTTTCGGAACAGGGAACACTGAAGCTTTCTTT. Protein: CASSPRFGFGTGNTEAFF. The rearrangement links TRBV18 to TRBJ1-1, with a weak D call TRBD1 (5 bases). This CDR3 contains 18 residues. The germline gives CDR1 KGHSH, CDR2 LQKENI. V was cut by 2 bases and J by 1 base, with 20 bases left in between.